This record looks at one TCR beta chain sequence and its context. Its antigen is not known. The CDR3 spans 13 residues. In germline, CDR1 is MNHEY, CDR2 SVGAGI. The germline V and J ends were trimmed by 4 bases and 5 bases, with 11 bases remaining between them. The data were taken from a study of cytomegalovirus exposure and HLA in healthy donors. PCR involved 60 Vbeta and 13 Jbeta primers. The repertoire was sequenced with immunoSEQ multiplex PCR; TCRdb's copy has only in-frame clones and lacks some. The table lists around 160,000 clones, about 71% of them singletons. Findings and caveats of the study: Further analysis, carried out later, found HLA-associated TCR beta chains more clonally expanded than equally common other chains.

The sequenced sample consisted of PBMCs. This sequence was found in a man aged 45-65 years in good health and CMV-seronegative. The rearrangement uses TRBV6-5 and TRBJ1-1; D gene uncertain. DNA for the CDR3: TGTGCCAGCAGTTTACAAGGACTAACTGAAGCTTTCTTT. Translating gives CASSLQGLTEAFF.